The 2 T cell receptor beta chains reported below all come from one sample, sequenced in a study of PD-L1 blockade in urothelial cancer. The assay was immunoSEQ multiplex PCR, and TCRdb's table has in-frame clones only and misses some. The table lists approximately 110,000 clones, roughly 90% of them singletons, with about 4% in the top ten. The time point is: peripheral blood 6 weeks after treatment start. The starting material was PBMCs, obtained around atezolizumab (anti-PD-L1) treatment. These receptors all come from a man aged 55 to 70 with urothelial cancer.

The J gene is TRBJ1-1, the V gene TRBV14; unclear D gene. The length of the CDR3 is 16 residues. V dropped 4 bases and J dropped 0 bases, with 15 bases sitting between them. Germline V gene sequence: CDR1 SGHDN, CDR2 FVKESK. For the CDR3, the DNA is TGTGCCAGCAGCCCCATAGGAGGGAGCATGAACACTGAAGCTTTCTTT. This encodes CASSPIGGSMNTEAFF.

The CDR3 DNA sequence: TGTGCCAGCAGCTTAGGCGGAGTTGGGGCCAAAACGGATACGCAGTATTTT. Its translation is CASSLGGVGAKTDTQYF. The V call is TRBV7-2, the J call TRBJ2-3, with TRBD1 as a possible D gene (5 bases). There are 17 residues in the CDR3. The ends were cut back, 1 base at V and 6 bases at J, with 20 bases in the middle. Germline loops: CDR1 SGHTA, CDR2 FQGNSA.